The 3 T cell receptor beta chains presented below share a single source sample, sequenced in a study of beta chain features in type 1 diabetes. Study outcomes and limitations: Moderate yet significant TCRB CDR3 shortening was seen in Type 1 diabetes patients in all four CD4+ subsets.

Reverse transcription of all isolated RNA meant that expressed TCRB transcripts were sequenced. TCRdb's table, derived via immunoSEQ multiplex PCR, lists solely in-frame clones and lacks some. The sample records around 150,000 clones, just over 8% being singletons. Their cognate antigens are unknown. Sample: central memory CD4+ T cells from blood. These receptors were taken from a woman younger than 30 with type 1 diabetes.

This clone showed up just a few times. This sample also contains other DNA sequences that code for the same CDR3. The J gene is TRBJ1-1, the V gene TRBV7-9, with D possibly matching TRBD1 (5 bases). Germline CDR1 SEHNR, CDR2 FQNEAQ (reference sequence). Trimming cost V 1 base and J 1 base, with 7 bases left between them. This CDR3 has 14 residues. As DNA, the CDR3 is TGTGCCAGCAGCTTAGGGCAGGGGAACACTGAAGCTTTCTTT. This encodes CASSLGQGNTEAFF.

CDR3 DNA: TGTGCCAGCAGCCCTAGGTTAAACATTCAGTACTTC. It codes for CASSPRLNIQYF. The V call is TRBV11-2, the J call TRBJ2-4; D is undetermined. The germline V gene has CDR1 SGHAT and CDR2 FQNNGV. There are 12 residues in the CDR3. The germline V and J ends were trimmed by 5 bases and 6 bases, with 8 bases remaining between them.

In its sample, this clone was seen a few times. This rearrangement joins TRBV28 to TRBJ2-3; 9 bases agree with TRBD2. Trimming cost V 6 bases and J 4 bases; bases outside gene matches: 8. The CDR3 is 15 residues long. CDR1 and CDR2 from the germline V gene are MDHEN and SYDVKM. The CDR3 here is CASRGASGTSDTQYF. The DNA for the CDR3 is TGTGCCAGCAGGGGGGCTAGCGGGACCTCAGATACGCAGTATTTT.